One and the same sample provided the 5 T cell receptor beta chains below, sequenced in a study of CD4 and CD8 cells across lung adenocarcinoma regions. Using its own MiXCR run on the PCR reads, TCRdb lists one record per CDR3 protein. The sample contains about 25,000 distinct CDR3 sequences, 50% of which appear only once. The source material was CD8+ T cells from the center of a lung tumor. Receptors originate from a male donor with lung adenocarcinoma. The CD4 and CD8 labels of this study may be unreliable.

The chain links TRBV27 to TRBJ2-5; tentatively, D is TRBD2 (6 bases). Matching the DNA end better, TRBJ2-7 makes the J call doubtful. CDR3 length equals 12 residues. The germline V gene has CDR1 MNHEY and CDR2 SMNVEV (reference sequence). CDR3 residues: CASRSSGDEQYF. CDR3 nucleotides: TGTGCCAGCAGGAGTAGCGGAGACGAGCAGTACTTC.

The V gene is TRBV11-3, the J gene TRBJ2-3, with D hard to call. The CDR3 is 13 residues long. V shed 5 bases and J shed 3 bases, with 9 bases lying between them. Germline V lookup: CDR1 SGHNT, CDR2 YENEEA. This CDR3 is CASSLVVTDTQYF. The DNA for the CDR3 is TGTGCCAGCAGCCTCGTAGTGACAGATACGCAGTATTTT. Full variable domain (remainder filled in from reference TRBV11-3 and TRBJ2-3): EAGVVQSPRYKIIEKKQPVAFWCNPISGHNTLYWYLQNLGQGPELLIRYENEEAVDDSQLPKDRFSAERLKGVDSTLKIQPAELGDSAVYLCASSLVVTDTQYFGPGTRLTVL.

For the CDR3, the DNA is TGTGCCATCAGGGACAGGGACCAAGAGACCCAGTACTTC. It translates to CAIRDRDQETQYF. The chain carries TRBV10-3 and TRBJ2-1; 8 bases agree with TRBD1. The end of the DNA aligns better with TRBJ2-5, so the J call may be wrong. This CDR3 has 13 amino acids. CDR1 is ENHRY and CDR2 is SYGVKD in the germline V gene.

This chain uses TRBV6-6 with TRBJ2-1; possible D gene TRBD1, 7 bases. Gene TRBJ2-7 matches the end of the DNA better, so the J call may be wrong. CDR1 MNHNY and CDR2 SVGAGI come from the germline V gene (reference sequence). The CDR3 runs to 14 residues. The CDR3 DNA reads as TGTGCCAGCAGTTACGCGGGGACAGTCTACGAGCAGTACTTC. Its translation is CASSYAGTVYEQYF.

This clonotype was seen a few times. This CDR3 reads CASTTLPARGTEAFF. Written as DNA, the CDR3 is TGTGCCAGCACCACCCTCCCGGCGAGGGGGACTGAAGCTTTCTTT. This chain links TRBV11-2 with TRBJ1-1, with D perhaps matching TRBD1 (6 bases). V lost 7 bases and J lost 5, with 20 bases in between. Looked up from germline, CDR1 is SGHAT and CDR2 is FQNNGV. There are 15 residues in the CDR3.